The T cell receptor beta chain under discussion was sequenced for a study of cytomegalovirus exposure and HLA in healthy donors. Across the whole study: The use of the same platform for the 110 or so validation repertoires and the approximately 730 first-cohort repertoires was reported by a later analysis. Study findings and constraints: In the approximately 120 validation repertoires, a later analysis found that first-cohort TCR clusters tended to co-occur. The investigators catalogued 150 to 200 TCR beta chains as cytomegalovirus-associated.

About this clone itself: Its matching antigen is unknown.

Method: immunoSEQ multiplex PCR; TCRdb's copy keeps in-frame clones and lacks some. The repertoire holds 280,000 or so clones, more than 75% seen once, with over 0.7% in the top ten. The donors were members of the validation cohort, which comprised 100 to 150 subjects and was separate from the first cohort of roughly 700 subjects. Germline CDR1 and CDR2: SGDLS and YYNGEE. V lost 0 bases and J lost 10; bases outside the gene matches: 6. CDR3 size: 15 residues. The sequenced sample was PBMCs. The genes are TRBV9 and TRBJ1-5, with TRBD1 matching over 11 bases. This receptor was taken from a young woman in good health and CMV-seronegative. The DNA for the CDR3 is TGTGCCAGCAGCGTAGAGGGGACAGGGGGAACACCCCAGCATTTT. Translation gives CASSVEGTGGTPQHF.